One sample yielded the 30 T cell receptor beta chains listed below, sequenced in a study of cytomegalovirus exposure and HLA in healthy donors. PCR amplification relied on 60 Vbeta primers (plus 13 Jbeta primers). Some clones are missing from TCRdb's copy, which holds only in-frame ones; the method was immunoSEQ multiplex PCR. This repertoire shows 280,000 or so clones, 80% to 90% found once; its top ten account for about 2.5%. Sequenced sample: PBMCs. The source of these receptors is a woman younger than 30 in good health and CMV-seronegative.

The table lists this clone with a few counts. CDR3: CASSLAQGGAATEAFF. The CDR3 DNA follows: TGTGCCAGCAGCTTAGCCCAAGGGGGGGCAGCCACTGAAGCTTTCTTT. The chain carries TRBV11-2 and TRBJ1-1; perhaps TRBD1 as D (6 bases). CDR1 is SGHAT, CDR2 FQNNGV, per germline. This CDR3 is 16 amino acids long. Trimming removed 1 base at V and 4 bases at J, with 16 bases between.

CDR3 sequence (DNA): TGTGCCAGCAGCTCCTCCCTCGGGGGGCGCGGGTCTGGCTACACCTTC. Its protein product is CASSSSLGGRGSGYTF. This chain connects TRBV28 to TRBJ1-2; maybe TRBD1 (6 bases). The V gene lost 6 bases and the J gene lost 7 bases, with 24 bases spanning the gap. The germline CDR1 and CDR2 sequences are MDHEN and SYDVKM. The CDR3 loop spans 16 amino acids.

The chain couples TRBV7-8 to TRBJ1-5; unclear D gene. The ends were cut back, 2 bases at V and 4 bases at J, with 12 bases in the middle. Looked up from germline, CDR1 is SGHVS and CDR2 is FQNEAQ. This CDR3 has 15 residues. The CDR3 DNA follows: TGTGCCAGCAGCTTAATCCTAGGAACGAATCAGCCCCAGCATTTT. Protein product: CASSLILGTNQPQHF.

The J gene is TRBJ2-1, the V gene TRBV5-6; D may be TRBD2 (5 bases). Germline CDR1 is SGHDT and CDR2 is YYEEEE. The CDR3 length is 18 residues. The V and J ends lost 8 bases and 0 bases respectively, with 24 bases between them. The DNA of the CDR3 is TGTGCCAGTTTAAACCAGTTCAGAGGGTCGAGCTCCTACAATGAGCAGTTCTTC. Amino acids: CASLNQFRGSSSYNEQFF.

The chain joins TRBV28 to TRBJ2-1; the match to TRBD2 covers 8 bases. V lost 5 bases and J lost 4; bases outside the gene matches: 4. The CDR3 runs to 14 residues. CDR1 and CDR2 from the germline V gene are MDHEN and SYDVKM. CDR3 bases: TGTGCCAGCAGTAGCGGGGGCTTTTACAATGAGCAGTTCTTC. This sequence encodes CASSSGGFYNEQFF.

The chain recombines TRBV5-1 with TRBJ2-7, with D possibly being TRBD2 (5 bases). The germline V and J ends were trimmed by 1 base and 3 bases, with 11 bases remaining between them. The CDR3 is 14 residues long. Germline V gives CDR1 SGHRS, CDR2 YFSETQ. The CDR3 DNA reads TGCGCCAGCAGCTTGCGTCGGGGTTACTACGAGCAGTACTTC. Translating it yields CASSLRRGYYEQYF.

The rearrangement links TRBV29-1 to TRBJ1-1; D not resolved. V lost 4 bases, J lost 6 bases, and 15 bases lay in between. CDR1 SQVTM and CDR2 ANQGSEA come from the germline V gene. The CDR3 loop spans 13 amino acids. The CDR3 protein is CSVVRVVGAEAFF. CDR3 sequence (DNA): TGCAGCGTTGTTCGGGTTGTAGGAGCTGAAGCTTTCTTT.

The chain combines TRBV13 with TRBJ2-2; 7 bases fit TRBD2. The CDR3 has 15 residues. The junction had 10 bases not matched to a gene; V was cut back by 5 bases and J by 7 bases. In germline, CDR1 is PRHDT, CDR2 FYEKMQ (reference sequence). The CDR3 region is CASSHSGNRDGELFF. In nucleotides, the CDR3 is TGTGCCAGCAGCCACAGCGGGAACCGGGACGGGGAGCTGTTTTTT.

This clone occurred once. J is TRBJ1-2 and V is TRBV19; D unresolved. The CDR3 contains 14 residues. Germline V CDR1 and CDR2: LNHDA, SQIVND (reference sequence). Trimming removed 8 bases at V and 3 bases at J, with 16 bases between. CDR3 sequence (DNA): TGTGCCAGTTCCCGACGGGGAGAGGACTATGGCTACACCTTC. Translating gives CASSRRGEDYGYTF.

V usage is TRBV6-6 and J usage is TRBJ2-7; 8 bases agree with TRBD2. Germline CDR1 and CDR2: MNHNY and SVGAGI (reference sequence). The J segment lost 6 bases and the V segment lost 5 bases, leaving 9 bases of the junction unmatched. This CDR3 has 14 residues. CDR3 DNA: TGTGCCAGCAGTCCTGCCCCGGGGGGGGGCGAGCAGTACTTC. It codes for CASSPAPGGGEQYF.

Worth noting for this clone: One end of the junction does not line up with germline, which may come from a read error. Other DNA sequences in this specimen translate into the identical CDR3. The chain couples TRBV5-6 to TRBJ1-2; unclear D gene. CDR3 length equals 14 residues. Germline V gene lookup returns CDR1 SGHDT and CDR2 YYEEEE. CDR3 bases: TGCGCCAGCACCCCGTGGCAGACTCTCTATGGCTACACCTTC. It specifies CASTPWQTLYGYTF.

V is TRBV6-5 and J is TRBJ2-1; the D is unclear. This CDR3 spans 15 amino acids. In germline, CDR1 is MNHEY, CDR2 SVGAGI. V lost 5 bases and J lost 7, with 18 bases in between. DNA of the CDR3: TGTGCCAGCAGTAGCTTCAGTCGAGTCAGGAATGAGCAGTTCTTC. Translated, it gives CASSSFSRVRNEQFF.

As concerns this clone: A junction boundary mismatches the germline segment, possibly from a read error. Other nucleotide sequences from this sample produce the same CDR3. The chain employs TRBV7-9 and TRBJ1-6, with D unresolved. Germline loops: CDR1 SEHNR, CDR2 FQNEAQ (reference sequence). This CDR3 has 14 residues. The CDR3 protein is CASQGGLTNSPLHF. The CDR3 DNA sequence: TGTGCCAGCCAAGGAGGGTTGACTAATTCCCCCCTCCACTTT.

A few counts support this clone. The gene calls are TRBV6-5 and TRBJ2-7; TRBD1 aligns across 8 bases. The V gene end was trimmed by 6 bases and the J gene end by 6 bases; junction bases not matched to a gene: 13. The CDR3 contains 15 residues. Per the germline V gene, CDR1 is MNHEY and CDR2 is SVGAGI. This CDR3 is CASRGSQGAHSEQYF. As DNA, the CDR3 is TGTGCCAGCAGAGGATCCCAGGGGGCGCACTCCGAGCAGTACTTC.

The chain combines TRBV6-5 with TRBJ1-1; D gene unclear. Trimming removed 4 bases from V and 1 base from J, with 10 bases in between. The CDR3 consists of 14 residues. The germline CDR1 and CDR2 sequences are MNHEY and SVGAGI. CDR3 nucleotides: TGTGCCAGCAGTTCCCCCAGACAGAACACTGAAGCTTTCTTT. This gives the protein CASSSPRQNTEAFF.

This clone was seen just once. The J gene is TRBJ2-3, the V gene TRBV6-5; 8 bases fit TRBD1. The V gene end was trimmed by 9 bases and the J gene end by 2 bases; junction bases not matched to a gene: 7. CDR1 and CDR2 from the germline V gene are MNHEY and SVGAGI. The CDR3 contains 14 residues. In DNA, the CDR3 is TGTGCCAGTCGACAGGGGCCGCTCACAGATACGCAGTATTTT. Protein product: CASRQGPLTDTQYF.

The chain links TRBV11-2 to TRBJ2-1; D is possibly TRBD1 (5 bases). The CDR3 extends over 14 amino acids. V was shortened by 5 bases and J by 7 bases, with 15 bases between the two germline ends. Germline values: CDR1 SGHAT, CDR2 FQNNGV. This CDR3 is CASSRVRALNEQFF. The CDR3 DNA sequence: TGTGCCAGCAGCCGGGTCAGGGCCCTAAATGAGCAGTTCTTC. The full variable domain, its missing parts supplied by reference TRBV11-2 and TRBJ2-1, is EAGVAQSPRYKIIEKRQSVAFWCNPISGHATLYWYQQILGQGPKLLIQFQNNGVVDDSQLPKDRFSAERLKGVDSTLKIQPAKLEDSAVYLCASSRVRALNEQFFGPGTRLTVL.

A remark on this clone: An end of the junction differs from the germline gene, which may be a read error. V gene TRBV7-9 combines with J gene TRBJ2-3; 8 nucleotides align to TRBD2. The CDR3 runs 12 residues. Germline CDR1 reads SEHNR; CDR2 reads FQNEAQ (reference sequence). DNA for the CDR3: TGTTCCAGCGGGGGCCCCACAGATACGCAGTATTTT. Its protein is CSSGGPTDTQYF. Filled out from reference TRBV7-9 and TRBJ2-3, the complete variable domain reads DTGVSQNPRHKITKRGQNVTFRCDPISEHNRLYWYRQTLGQGPEFLTYFQNEAQLEKSRLLSDRFSAERPKGSFSTLEIQRTEQGDSAMYLCSSGGPTDTQYFGPGTRLTVL.

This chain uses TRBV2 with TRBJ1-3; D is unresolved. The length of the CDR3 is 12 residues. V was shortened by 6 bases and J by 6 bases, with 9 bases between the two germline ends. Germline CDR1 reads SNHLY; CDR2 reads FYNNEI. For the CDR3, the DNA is TGTGCCAGCAGGAGGGTGGAAAACACCATATATTTT. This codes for CASRRVENTIYF.

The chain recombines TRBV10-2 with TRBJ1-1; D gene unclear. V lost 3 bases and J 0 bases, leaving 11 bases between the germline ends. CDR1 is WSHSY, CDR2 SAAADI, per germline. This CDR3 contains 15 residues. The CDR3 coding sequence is TGCGCCAGCAGTGATAATGGGCAGTTGAACACTGAAGCTTTCTTT. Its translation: CASSDNGQLNTEAFF.

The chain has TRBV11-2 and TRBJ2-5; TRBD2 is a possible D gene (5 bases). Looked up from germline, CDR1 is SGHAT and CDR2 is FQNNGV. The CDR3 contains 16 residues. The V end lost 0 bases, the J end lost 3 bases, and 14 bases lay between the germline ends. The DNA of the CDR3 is TGTGCCAGCAGCTTAGATCGGGGTCAGCAGAAAGAGACCCAGTACTTC. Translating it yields CASSLDRGQQKETQYF. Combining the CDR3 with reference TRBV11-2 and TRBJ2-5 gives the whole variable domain EAGVAQSPRYKIIEKRQSVAFWCNPISGHATLYWYQQILGQGPKLLIQFQNNGVVDDSQLPKDRFSAERLKGVDSTLKIQPAKLEDSAVYLCASSLDRGQQKETQYFGPGTRLLVL.

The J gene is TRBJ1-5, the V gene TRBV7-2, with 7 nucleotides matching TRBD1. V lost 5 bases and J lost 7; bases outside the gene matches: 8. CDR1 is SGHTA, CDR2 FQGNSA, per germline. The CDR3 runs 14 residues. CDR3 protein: CASSPQTGEQPQHF. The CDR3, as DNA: TGTGCCAGCAGCCCTCAAACAGGGGAGCAGCCCCAGCATTTT.

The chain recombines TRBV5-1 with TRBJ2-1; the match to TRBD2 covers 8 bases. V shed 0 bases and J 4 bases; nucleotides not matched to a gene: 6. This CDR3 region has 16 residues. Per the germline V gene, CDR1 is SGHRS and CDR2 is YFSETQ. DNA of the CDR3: TGCGCCAGCAGCTTGGATTACGCGGGGGGATACAATGAGCAGTTCTTC. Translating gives CASSLDYAGGYNEQFF.

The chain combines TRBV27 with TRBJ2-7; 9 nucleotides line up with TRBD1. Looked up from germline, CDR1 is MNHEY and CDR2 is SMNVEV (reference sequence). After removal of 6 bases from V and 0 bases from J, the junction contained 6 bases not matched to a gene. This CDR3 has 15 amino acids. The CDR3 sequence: CASRPSGQGSYEQYF. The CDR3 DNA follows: TGTGCCAGCAGACCTTCGGGACAGGGCTCCTACGAGCAGTACTTC.

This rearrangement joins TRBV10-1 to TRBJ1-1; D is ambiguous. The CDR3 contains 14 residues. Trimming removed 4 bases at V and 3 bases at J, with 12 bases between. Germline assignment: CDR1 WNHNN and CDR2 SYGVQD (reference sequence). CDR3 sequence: CASSGNRRDTEAFF. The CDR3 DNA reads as TGCGCCAGCAGTGGTAACCGGCGGGACACTGAAGCTTTCTTT.

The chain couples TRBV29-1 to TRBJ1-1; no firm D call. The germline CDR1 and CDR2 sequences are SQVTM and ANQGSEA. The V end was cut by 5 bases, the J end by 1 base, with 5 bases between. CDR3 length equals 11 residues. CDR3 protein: CSVHTNTEAFF. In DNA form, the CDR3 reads TGCAGCGTTCACACGAACACTGAAGCTTTCTTT.

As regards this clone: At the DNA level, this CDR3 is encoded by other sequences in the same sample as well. CDR3 sequence reads: CASSLSGTANTEAFF. CDR3 nucleotides: TGTGCCAGCAGTCTCTCCGGGACAGCGAACACTGAAGCTTTCTTT. The chain employs TRBV27 and TRBJ1-1, with TRBD1 identical over 7 bases. Germline CDR1 MNHEY, CDR2 SMNVEV (reference sequence). The junction had 7 bases not matched to a gene; V was cut back by 5 bases and J by 1 base. The CDR3 runs to 15 residues.

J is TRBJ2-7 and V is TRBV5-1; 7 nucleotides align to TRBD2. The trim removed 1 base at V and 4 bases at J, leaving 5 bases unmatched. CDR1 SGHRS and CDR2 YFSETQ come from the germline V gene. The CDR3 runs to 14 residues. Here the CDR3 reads CASSLSGARYEQYF. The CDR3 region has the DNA TGCGCCAGCAGCTTGAGCGGGGCCCGGTACGAGCAGTACTTC.

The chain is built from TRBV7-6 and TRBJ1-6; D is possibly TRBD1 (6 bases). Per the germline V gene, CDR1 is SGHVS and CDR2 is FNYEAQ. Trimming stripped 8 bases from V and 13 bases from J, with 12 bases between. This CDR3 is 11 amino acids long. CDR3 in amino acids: CASHTGSPLHF. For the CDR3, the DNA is TGTGCCAGCCACACAGGGTCCCCCCTCCACTTT.

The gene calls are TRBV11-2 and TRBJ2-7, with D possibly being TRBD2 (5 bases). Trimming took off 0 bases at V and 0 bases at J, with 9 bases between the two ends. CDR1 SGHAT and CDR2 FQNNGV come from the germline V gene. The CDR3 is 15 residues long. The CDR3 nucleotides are TGTGCCAGCAGCTTAGATTCGGGAAGCTCCTACGAGCAGTACTTC. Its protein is CASSLDSGSSYEQYF.